These 12 T cell receptor beta chains were sequenced from one sample in a study of shared clonotypes between healthy human individuals. Profiling relied on immunoSEQ multiplex PCR, and the TCRdb table lists in-frame clones only, not all of them. The sample shows about 2.2 million clones, about 94% of them seen only once. Terminally differentiated effector memory CD45RA+ cells were excluded by CCR7 positive selection of CD45RO-negative cells. The sequenced sample was naive CD8+ T cells from PBMCs. Receptors were obtained from a man between 18 and 35 years old in good health. Some clones in this sample may be carry-over from other donors' samples.

This chain connects TRBV14 to TRBJ2-1; D call uncertain. CDR3 size: 15 residues. V shed 0 bases and J shed 2 bases, with 8 bases lying between them. The germline gives CDR1 SGHDN, CDR2 FVKESK. The CDR3 loop is CASSQDALAYNEQFF. CDR3 in DNA: TGTGCCAGCAGCCAAGACGCCCTAGCCTACAATGAGCAGTTCTTC.

This chain connects TRBV28 to TRBJ2-7; 9 bases fit TRBD2. Trimming at V came to 6 bases and at J to 1 base, leaving 4 bases not matched to a gene. This CDR3 is built from 14 residues. CDR1 MDHEN and CDR2 SYDVKM come from the germline V gene. The CDR3 sequence: CASSLAGDSYEQYF. The DNA of the CDR3 is TGTGCCAGCAGCTTAGCGGGAGATTCCTACGAGCAGTACTTC.

With regard to this clone: Other nucleotide sequences in the sample specify the same CDR3. This chain uses TRBV11-2 with TRBJ2-7; D uncertain. Trimming took 2 bases from V and 2 from J, leaving 4 bases between them. Germline V gene lookup returns CDR1 SGHAT and CDR2 FQNNGV. The CDR3 runs 12 residues. The CDR3 sequence: CASSLLAYEQYF. The DNA for the CDR3 is TGTGCCAGCAGCTTATTGGCCTACGAGCAGTACTTC. The whole variable domain, remainder taken from reference TRBV11-2 and TRBJ2-7, is EAGVAQSPRYKIIEKRQSVAFWCNPISGHATLYWYQQILGQGPKLLIQFQNNGVVDDSQLPKDRFSAERLKGVDSTLKIQPAKLEDSAVYLCASSLLAYEQYFGPGTRLTVT.

About this clone itself: This sample also contains other DNA sequences that code for the same CDR3. The V and J genes are TRBV28 and TRBJ2-7; D uncertain. CDR3 length equals 13 residues. The germline gives CDR1 MDHEN, CDR2 SYDVKM. Trimming cost V 5 bases and J 0 bases, with 8 bases left between them. The CDR3 DNA follows: TGTGCCAGCAGTCCCCAAGGCTCCTACGAGCAGTACTTC. Translating it yields CASSPQGSYEQYF.

The chain is built from TRBV4-1 and TRBJ1-1; weak D call: TRBD1 (6 bases). The CDR3 totals 16 residues. Germline CDR1 is MGHRA and CDR2 is YSYEKL. V gave up 5 bases and J gave up 0 bases, with 16 bases separating them. The CDR3 spells CASSGRQELMNTEAFF. The CDR3 DNA sequence: TGCGCCAGCAGCGGGCGACAGGAGCTAATGAACACTGAAGCTTTCTTT.

This rearrangement joins TRBV7-9 to TRBJ1-2, with D possibly TRBD1 on 5 matching bases. CDR3 length equals 16 residues. Between the trimmed V and J ends, which lost 4 bases and 5 bases, there was a span of 20 bases. Germline CDR1 reads SEHNR; CDR2 reads FQNEAQ (reference sequence). The CDR3 DNA reads TGTGCCAGCAGCTCCCGCCGGCTGGGGACGGATTATGGCTACACCTTC. It translates to CASSSRRLGTDYGYTF.

The CDR3 sequence: CASSHAGGSGANVLTF. CDR3 nucleotides: TGCGCCAGCAGCCATGCGGGGGGATCGGGGGCCAACGTCCTGACTTTC. The gene calls are TRBV4-1 and TRBJ2-6; TRBD2 agrees at 8 bases. Trimming at V came to 3 bases and at J to 4 bases, leaving 5 bases not matched to a gene. CDR3 size: 16 residues. Germline CDR1 is MGHRA and CDR2 is YSYEKL.

This sequence joins TRBV6-5 and TRBJ2-2; TRBD1 agrees at 7 bases. The ends lost 7 bases at V and 2 bases at J; junction bases unmatched: 7. Germline CDR1 MNHEY, CDR2 SVGAGI. This CDR3 is 15 amino acids long. The CDR3 DNA is TGTGCCAGCACCACACAGGGGCTCAACACCGGGGAGCTGTTTTTT. As protein: CASTTQGLNTGELFF.

V and J are TRBV7-8 and TRBJ2-5; 12 nucleotides agree with TRBD2. The germline V gene has CDR1 SGHVS and CDR2 FQNEAQ. This CDR3 contains 19 residues. Trimming took 2 bases from V and 5 from J; bases not matched to a gene: 15. CDR3 DNA: TGTGCCAGCAGCTTAATTCTAGCGGGAGGGTTTTTACGGGGGGAGACCCAGTACTTC. Its translation is CASSLILAGGFLRGETQYF. Complete variable domain (other parts from reference TRBV7-8 and TRBJ2-5): GAGVSQSPRYKVAKRGQDVALRCDPISGHVSLFWYQQALGQGPEFLTYFQNEAQLDKSGLPSDRFFAERPEGSVSTLKIQRTQQEDSAVYLCASSLILAGGFLRGETQYFGPGTRLLVL.

With regard to this clone: The identical CDR3 is also encoded by other nucleotide sequences in the sample. The genes are TRBV7-2 and TRBJ2-7; a weak D match, TRBD2 (6 bases). V was pared by 5 bases and J by 3 bases, with 11 bases between. Germline V gene lookup returns CDR1 SGHTA and CDR2 FQGNSA. This CDR3 comprises 13 residues. As DNA, the CDR3 is TGTGCCAGCAGCCCCCGGGGGTTCTACGAGCAGTACTTC. Translating it yields CASSPRGFYEQYF.

The genes are TRBV27 and TRBJ2-7; D gene uncertain. V lost 8 bases, J lost 7 bases, and 12 bases lay in between. The CDR3 is made up of 11 amino acids. Germline V gene data show CDR1 as MNHEY and CDR2 as SMNVEV (reference sequence). CDR3 nucleotide sequence: TGTGCCAGCGGGGAAGGTTGGGAGCAGTACTTC. Protein product: CASGEGWEQYF.

Of note for this clone: Different DNA sequences within this sample yield the same CDR3. The chain carries TRBV7-9 and TRBJ2-1; no firm D call. The CDR3 is 10 residues long. From germline, CDR1 is SEHNR and CDR2 FQNEAQ (reference sequence). Trimming removed 3 bases at V and 9 bases at J, with 3 bases between. CDR3 in amino acids: CASSLSEQFF. The CDR3 DNA follows: TGTGCCAGCAGCTTGAGTGAGCAGTTCTTC.